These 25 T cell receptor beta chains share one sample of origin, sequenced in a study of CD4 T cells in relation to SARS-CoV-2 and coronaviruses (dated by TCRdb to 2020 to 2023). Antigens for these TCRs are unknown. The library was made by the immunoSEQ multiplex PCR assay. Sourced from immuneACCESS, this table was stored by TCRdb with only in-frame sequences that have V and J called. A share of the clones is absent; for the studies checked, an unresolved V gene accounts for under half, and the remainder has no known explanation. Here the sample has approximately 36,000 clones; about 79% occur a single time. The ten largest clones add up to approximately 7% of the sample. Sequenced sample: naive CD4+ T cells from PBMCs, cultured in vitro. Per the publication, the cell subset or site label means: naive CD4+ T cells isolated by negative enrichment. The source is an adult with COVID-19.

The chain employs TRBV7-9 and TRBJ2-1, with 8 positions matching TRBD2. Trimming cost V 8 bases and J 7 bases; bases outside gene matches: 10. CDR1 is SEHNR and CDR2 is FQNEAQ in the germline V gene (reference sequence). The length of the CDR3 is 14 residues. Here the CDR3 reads CASGAGDRPNEQFF. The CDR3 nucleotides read TGTGCCAGCGGAGCGGGAGACCGACCGAATGAGCAGTTCTTC. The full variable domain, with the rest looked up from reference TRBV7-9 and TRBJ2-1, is DTGVSQNPRHKITKRGQNVTFRCDPISEHNRLYWYRQTLGQGPEFLTYFQNEAQLEKSRLLSDRFSAERPKGSFSTLEIQRTEQGDSAMYLCASGAGDRPNEQFFGPGTRLTVL.

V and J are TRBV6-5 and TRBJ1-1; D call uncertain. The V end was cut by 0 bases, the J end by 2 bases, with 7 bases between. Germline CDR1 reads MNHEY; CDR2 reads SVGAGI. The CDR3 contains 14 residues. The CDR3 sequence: CASSYSSRNTEAFF. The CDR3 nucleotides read TGTGCCAGCAGTTACTCTTCACGCAACACTGAAGCTTTCTTT.

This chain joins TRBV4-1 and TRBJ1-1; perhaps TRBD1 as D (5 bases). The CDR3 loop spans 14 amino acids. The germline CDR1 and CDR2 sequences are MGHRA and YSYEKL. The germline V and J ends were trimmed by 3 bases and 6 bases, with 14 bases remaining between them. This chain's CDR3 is CASSQGGNGAEAFF. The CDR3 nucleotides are TGCGCCAGCAGCCAGGGGGGAAACGGGGCTGAAGCTTTCTTT.

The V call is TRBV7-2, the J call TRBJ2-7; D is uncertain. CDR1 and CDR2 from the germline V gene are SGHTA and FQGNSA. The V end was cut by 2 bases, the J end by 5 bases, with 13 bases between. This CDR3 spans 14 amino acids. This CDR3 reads CASSLYVSGNEQYF. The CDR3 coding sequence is TGTGCCAGCAGCTTATATGTATCGGGTAACGAGCAGTACTTC.

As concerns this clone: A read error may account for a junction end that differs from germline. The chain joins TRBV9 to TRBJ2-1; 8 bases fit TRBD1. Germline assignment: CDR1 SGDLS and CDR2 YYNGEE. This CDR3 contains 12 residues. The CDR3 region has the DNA TGTGCCAGCAGCGCCTATCAGGGGGCCCCGATCTTC. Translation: CASSAYQGAPIF. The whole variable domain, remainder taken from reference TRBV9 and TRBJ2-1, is DSGVTQTPKHLITATGQRVTLRCSPRSGDLSVYWYQQSLDQGLQFLIQYYNGEERAKGNILERFSAQQFPDLHSELNLSSLELGDSALYFCASSAYQGAPIFGPGTRLTVL.

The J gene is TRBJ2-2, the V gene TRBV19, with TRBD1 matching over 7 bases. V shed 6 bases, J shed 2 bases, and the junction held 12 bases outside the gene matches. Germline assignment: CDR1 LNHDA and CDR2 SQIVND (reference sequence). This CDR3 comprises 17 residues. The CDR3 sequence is CASRPDRLAQNTGELFF. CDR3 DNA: TGTGCCAGTAGACCGGACAGGTTGGCTCAAAACACCGGGGAGCTGTTTTTT.

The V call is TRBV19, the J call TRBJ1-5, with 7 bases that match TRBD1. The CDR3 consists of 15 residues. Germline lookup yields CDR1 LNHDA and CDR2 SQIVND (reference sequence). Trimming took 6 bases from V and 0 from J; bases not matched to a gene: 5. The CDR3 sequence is CASRVTGDSNQPQHF. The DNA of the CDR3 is TGTGCCAGTAGGGTAACAGGGGATAGCAATCAGCCCCAGCATTTT. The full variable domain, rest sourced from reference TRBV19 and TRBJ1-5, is DGGITQSPKYLFRKEGQNVTLSCEQNLNHDAMYWYRQDPGQGLRLIYYSQIVNDFQKGDIAEGYSVSREKKESFPLTVTSAQKNPTAFYLCASRVTGDSNQPQHFGDGTRLSIL.

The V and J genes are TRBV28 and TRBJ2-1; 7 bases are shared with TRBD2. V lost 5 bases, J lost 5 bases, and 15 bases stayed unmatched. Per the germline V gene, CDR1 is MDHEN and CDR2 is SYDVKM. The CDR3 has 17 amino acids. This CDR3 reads CASSGGGRWTRDNEQFF. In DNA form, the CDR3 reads TGTGCCAGCAGTGGGGGGGGACGGTGGACTAGGGACAATGAGCAGTTCTTC.

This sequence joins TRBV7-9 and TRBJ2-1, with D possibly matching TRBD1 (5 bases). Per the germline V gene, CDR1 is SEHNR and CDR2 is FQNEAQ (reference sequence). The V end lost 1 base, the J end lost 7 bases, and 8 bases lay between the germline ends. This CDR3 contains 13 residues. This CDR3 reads CASSLEQVNEQFF. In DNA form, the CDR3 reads TGTGCCAGCAGCTTAGAACAGGTGAATGAGCAGTTCTTC.

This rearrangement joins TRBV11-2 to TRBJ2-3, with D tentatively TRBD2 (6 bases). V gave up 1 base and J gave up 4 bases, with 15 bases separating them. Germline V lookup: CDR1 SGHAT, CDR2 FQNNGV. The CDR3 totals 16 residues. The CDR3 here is CASSLVHGGISDTQYF. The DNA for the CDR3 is TGTGCCAGCAGCTTAGTTCACGGCGGGATTTCAGATACGCAGTATTTT.

CDR3 coding DNA: TGCGCCAGCAGCCAAGGGGGGGGCGGCGAGCAGTACTTC. It encodes CASSQGGGGEQYF. The chain employs TRBV4-3 and TRBJ2-7; possible D gene TRBD2, 7 bases. The germline V and J ends were trimmed by 1 base and 6 bases, with 10 bases remaining between them. The CDR3 is 13 amino acids. In germline, CDR1 is LGHNA, CDR2 YSLEER.

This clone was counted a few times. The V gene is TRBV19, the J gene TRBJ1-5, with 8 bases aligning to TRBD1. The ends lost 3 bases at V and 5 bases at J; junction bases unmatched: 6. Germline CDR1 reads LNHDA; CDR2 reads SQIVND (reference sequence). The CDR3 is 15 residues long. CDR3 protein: CASSIAGGVDQPQHF. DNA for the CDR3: TGTGCCAGTAGTATCGCAGGGGGCGTCGATCAGCCCCAGCATTTT. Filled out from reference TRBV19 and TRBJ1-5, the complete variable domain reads DGGITQSPKYLFRKEGQNVTLSCEQNLNHDAMYWYRQDPGQGLRLIYYSQIVNDFQKGDIAEGYSVSREKKESFPLTVTSAQKNPTAFYLCASSIAGGVDQPQHFGDGTRLSIL.

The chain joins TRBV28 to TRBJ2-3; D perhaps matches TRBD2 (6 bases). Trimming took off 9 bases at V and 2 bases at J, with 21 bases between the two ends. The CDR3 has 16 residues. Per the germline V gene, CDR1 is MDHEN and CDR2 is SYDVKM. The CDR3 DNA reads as TGTGCCAGTTCAAATTCCCCCGGGACTTACACAGATACGCAGTATTTT. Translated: CASSNSPGTYTDTQYF.

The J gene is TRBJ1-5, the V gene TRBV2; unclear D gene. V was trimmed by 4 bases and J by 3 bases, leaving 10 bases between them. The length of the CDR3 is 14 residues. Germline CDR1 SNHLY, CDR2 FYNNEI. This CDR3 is CASSGGPNNQPQHF. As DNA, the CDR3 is TGTGCCAGCAGTGGAGGGCCGAACAATCAGCCCCAGCATTTT. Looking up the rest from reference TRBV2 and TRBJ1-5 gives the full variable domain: EPEVTQTPSHQVTQMGQEVILRCVPISNHLYFYWYRQILGQKVEFLVSFYNNEISEKSEIFDDQFSVERPDGSNFTLKIRSTKLEDSAMYFCASSGGPNNQPQHFGDGTRLSIL.

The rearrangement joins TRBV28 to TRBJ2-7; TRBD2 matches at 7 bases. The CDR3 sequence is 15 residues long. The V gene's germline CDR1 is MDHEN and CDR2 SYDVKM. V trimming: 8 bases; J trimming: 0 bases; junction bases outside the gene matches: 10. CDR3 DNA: TGTGCCAGCTCCCGAGCGGGATCAAGCTCCTACGAGCAGTACTTC. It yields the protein CASSRAGSSSYEQYF.

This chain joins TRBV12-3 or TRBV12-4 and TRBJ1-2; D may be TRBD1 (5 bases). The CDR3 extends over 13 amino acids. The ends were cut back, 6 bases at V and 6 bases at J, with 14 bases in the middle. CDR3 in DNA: TGTGCCAGCAGCCGTGGGGGGGACGATGGCTACACCTTC. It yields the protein CASSRGGDDGYTF.

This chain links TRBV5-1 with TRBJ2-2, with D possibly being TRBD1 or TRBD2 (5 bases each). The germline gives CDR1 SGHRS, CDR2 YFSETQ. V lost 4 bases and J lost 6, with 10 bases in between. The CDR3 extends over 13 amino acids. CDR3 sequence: CASSPWGSGELFF. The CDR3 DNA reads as TGCGCCAGCAGCCCCTGGGGGTCCGGGGAGCTGTTTTTT.

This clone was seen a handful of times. The CDR3 sequence: CAGAGVSGNTIYF. For the CDR3, the DNA is TGTGCCGGCGCAGGGGTCTCTGGAAACACCATATATTTT. The genes are TRBV2 and TRBJ1-3; D may be TRBD1 (6 bases). The CDR3 consists of 13 residues. CDR1 is SNHLY and CDR2 is FYNNEI in the germline V gene. Trimming took 11 bases from V and 0 from J, leaving 11 bases between them. Full variable domain (outside the CDR3, taken from reference TRBV2 and TRBJ1-3): EPEVTQTPSHQVTQMGQEVILRCVPISNHLYFYWYRQILGQKVEFLVSFYNNEISEKSEIFDDQFSVERPDGSNFTLKIRSTKLEDSAMYFCAGAGVSGNTIYFGEGSWLTVV.

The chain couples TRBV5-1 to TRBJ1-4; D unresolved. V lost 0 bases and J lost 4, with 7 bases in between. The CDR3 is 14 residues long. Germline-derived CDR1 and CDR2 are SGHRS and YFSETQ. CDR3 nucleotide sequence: TGCGCCAGCAGCTTGGGGTCCAGTAATGAAAAACTGTTTTTT. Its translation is CASSLGSSNEKLFF.

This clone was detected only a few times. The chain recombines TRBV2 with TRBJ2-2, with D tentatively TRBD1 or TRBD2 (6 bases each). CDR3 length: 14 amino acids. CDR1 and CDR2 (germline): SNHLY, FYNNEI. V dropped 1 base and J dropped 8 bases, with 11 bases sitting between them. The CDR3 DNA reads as TGTGCCAGCAGTGAAGATGGGGGGCGTGGGGAGCTGTTTTTT. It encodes CASSEDGGRGELFF.

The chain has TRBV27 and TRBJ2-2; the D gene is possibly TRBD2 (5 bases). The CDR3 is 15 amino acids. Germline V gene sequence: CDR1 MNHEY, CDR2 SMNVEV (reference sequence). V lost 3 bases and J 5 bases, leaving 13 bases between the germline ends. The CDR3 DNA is TGTGCCAGCAGTTTCAGGCTTGGCGGGACCGGGGAGCTGTTTTTT. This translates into CASSFRLGGTGELFF.

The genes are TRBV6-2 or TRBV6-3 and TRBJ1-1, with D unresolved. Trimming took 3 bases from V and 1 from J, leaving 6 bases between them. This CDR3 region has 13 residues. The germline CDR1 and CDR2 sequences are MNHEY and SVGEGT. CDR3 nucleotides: TGTGCCAGCAGTTATCTGGCGAACACTGAAGCTTTCTTT. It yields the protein CASSYLANTEAFF.

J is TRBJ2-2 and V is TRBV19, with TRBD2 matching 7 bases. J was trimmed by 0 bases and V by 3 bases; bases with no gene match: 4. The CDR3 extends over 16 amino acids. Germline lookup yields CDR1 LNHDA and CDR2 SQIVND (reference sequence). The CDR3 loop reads CASSIMAGANTGELFF. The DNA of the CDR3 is TGTGCCAGTAGTATCATGGCGGGAGCGAACACCGGGGAGCTGTTTTTT.

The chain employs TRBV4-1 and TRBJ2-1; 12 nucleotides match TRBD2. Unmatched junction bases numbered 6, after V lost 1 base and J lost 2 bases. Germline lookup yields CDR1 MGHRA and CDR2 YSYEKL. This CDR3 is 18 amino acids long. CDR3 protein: CASSQGLAGVSPYNEQFF. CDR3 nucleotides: TGCGCCAGCAGCCAAGGACTAGCGGGAGTCTCCCCCTACAATGAGCAGTTCTTC.

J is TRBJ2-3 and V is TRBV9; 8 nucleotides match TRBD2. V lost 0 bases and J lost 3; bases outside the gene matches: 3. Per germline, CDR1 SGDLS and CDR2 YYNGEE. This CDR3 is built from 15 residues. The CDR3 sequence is CASSVGASGTDTQYF. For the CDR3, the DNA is TGTGCCAGCAGCGTAGGAGCTAGCGGGACAGATACGCAGTATTTT.